Detailed here is one TCR beta chain. Its antigen remains unidentified. This entry belongs to a study of cytomegalovirus exposure and HLA in healthy donors. The PCR employed 60 Vbeta primers together with 13 Jbeta primers. The protocol was immunoSEQ multiplex PCR, while the TCRdb copy is restricted to in-frame clones and leaves out a portion. The data hold about 190,000 clones, with 80% to 85% observed a single time. The CDR3 is made up of 15 amino acids. Trimming took 6 bases from V and 3 from J; bases not matched to a gene: 7. CDR1 LGHNT and CDR2 FRNRAP come from the germline V gene. Study-wide results and limits: When a later analysis compared HLA-associated TCR beta chains with equally common others, the HLA-associated chains turned out to be more clonally expanded and to have lower generation probabilities. Usually a TCR sequence was rare, but some public TCRs were found in many donors. The study put 150 to 200 TCR beta chains on its list as cytomegalovirus-associated. The likely explanation for a cluster of highly shared sequence variants was sequencing artifact.

The TCR originated in a man aged 35-49 years in good health and CMV-seropositive. The rearrangement uses TRBV12-5 and TRBJ1-5, with TRBD1 identical over 8 bases. Sequencing was done on a sample of PBMCs. The CDR3 region is CASGKDRATNQPQHF. The DNA for the CDR3 is TGTGCTAGTGGAAAGGACAGGGCCACCAATCAGCCCCAGCATTTT.